This T cell receptor (beta chain) was identified during a study of cytomegalovirus exposure and HLA in healthy donors. Germline lookup yields CDR1 SGDLS and CDR2 YYNGEE. The CDR3 length is 15 residues. Losses at the gene ends were 5 bases for V and 3 bases for J; bases not matched to a gene: 10. Concerning this clone itself: Its specificity is unknown.

The PCR ran on 60 Vbeta and 13 Jbeta primers. Only in-frame clones appear in the TCRdb table, and some are missing; sequencing was by immunoSEQ multiplex PCR. This table holds about 180,000 clones, 82% found once. Study findings and constraints: Associated with HLA alleles at 0.05 false discovery rate in a later analysis were some 16,000 TCR beta sequences.

The sequenced sample consisted of PBMCs. J is TRBJ2-7 and V is TRBV9; the match to TRBD2 covers 8 bases. The TCR was taken from a man aged 40-49 years in good health and CMV-seronegative. Here the CDR3 DNA reads TGTGCCAGCAGTGTTAGCGGGGACCCGATCTACGAGCAGTACTTC. Translating it yields CASSVSGDPIYEQYF.